These 20 T cell receptor beta chains share one sample of origin, sequenced in a study of monozygotic twins with inflammatory bowel disease. From the 5' RACE reads, TCRdb lists one entry per CDR3 protein and no DNA. The sample's table shows about 300,000 distinct CDR3 sequences. The source material was blood. These receptors were taken from a human donor with ulcerative colitis or Crohn's disease, or a healthy co-twin of an affected twin (not recorded which).

This sequence joins TRBV29-1 and TRBJ2-1; TCRdb proposes TRBD1, but this gene call is untestable without DNA. Germline V gives CDR1 SQVTM, CDR2 ANQGSEA. This CDR3 has 13 residues. The CDR3 region is CSAGTGGWNEQFF.

The chain has TRBV7-3 and TRBJ2-2. CDR1 and CDR2 from the germline V gene are SGHTA and FQGTGA. CDR3 length: 14 residues. The CDR3 protein is CASRSGMNTGELFF. Drawing the rest from reference TRBV7-3 and TRBJ2-2, the complete variable domain is GAGVSQTPSNKVTEKGKYVELRCDPISGHTALYWYRQSLGQGPEFLIYFQGTGAADDSGLPNDRFFAVRPEGSVSTLKIQRTERGDSAVYLCASRSGMNTGELFFGEGSRLTVL.

V usage is TRBV29-1 and J usage is TRBJ2-7; lacking DNA, the TRBD2 call made by TCRdb goes unchecked. Germline values: CDR1 SQVTM, CDR2 ANQGSEA. The CDR3 extends over 13 amino acids. Here the CDR3 reads CSVGGGGDYEQYF.

This rearrangement joins TRBV21-1 to TRBJ1-2. TRBV21-1 is recorded as a pseudogene. The CDR3 totals 12 residues. CDR3 in amino acids: CACWDSNYGYTF.

V usage is TRBV5-1 and J usage is TRBJ1-1. The germline V gene encodes CDR1 SGHRS and CDR2 YFSETQ. The CDR3 covers 14 residues. Here the CDR3 reads CASSFTLENTEAFF.

The chain links TRBV7-6 to TRBJ2-2. The CDR3 has 14 amino acids. The germline V gene has CDR1 SGHVS and CDR2 FNYEAQ. CDR3 in amino acids: CASSGWGKTGELFF.

The chain uses TRBV7-9 and TRBJ2-7; TCRdb calls TRBD1, which cannot be checked without DNA. Germline V gives CDR1 SEHNR, CDR2 FQNEAQ (reference sequence). The CDR3 is made up of 15 amino acids. CDR3 sequence: CASSPPGQRVREQYF.

The chain employs TRBV18 and TRBJ2-5. The CDR3 totals 13 residues. In germline, CDR1 is KGHSH, CDR2 LQKENI. The chain's CDR3 is CASSPPVQETQYF.

The chain carries TRBV5-1 and TRBJ2-3. This CDR3 has 14 residues. Per the germline V gene, CDR1 is SGHRS and CDR2 is YFSETQ. The CDR3 loop is CASSLEQYWDTQYF.

This sequence joins TRBV3-1 and TRBJ2-7; lacking DNA, the TRBD2 call made by TCRdb goes unchecked. This CDR3 is 14 amino acids long. Germline V gives CDR1 LGHDT, CDR2 YNNKEL (reference sequence). Here the CDR3 reads CASSTRLLYNEQYF.

The chain combines TRBV9 with TRBJ2-3; the D call of TRBD1 rests on TCRdb alone, since no DNA is present to check it. The germline V gene encodes CDR1 SGDLS and CDR2 YYNGEE. The CDR3 contains 16 residues. The CDR3 spells CASSVVQGPSIDTQYF.

The V call is TRBV7-2, the J call TRBJ2-1; TCRdb selects TRBD2, and the lack of DNA leaves this call unchecked. The germline CDR1 and CDR2 sequences are SGHTA and FQGNSA. This CDR3 comprises 14 residues. This CDR3 reads CASSLGLAWDEQFF.

The rearrangement joins TRBV27 to TRBJ1-6; TCRdb's D call, TRBD1, is unchecked because there is no DNA. CDR3 length: 18 residues. CDR1 and CDR2 from the germline V gene are MNHEY and SMNVEV (reference sequence). This CDR3 is CASSLYGRGFSYNSPLHF.

This chain uses TRBV7-6 with TRBJ2-2. Germline V gives CDR1 SGHVS, CDR2 FNYEAQ. The CDR3 covers 16 residues. CDR3: CASSQQAMRYTGELFF. The whole variable domain, filled in from reference TRBV7-6 and TRBJ2-2, reads GAGVSQSPRYKVTKRGQDVALRCDPISGHVSLYWYRQALGQGPEFLTYFNYEAQQDKSGLPNDRFSAERPEGSISTLTIQRTEQRDSAMYRCASSQQAMRYTGELFFGEGSRLTVL.

This chain connects TRBV11-2 to TRBJ2-5. The CDR3 has 16 residues. The germline gives CDR1 SGHAT, CDR2 FQNNGV. The CDR3 reads CASSLVARKTGETQYF.

The chain employs TRBV12-3 or TRBV12-4 and TRBJ2-7. The length of the CDR3 is 14 residues. The CDR3 region is CASSPQTSFSEQYF.

V and J are TRBV21-1 and TRBJ2-5; TCRdb reports TRBD1, a call that lacks DNA to check it against. TRBV21-1 corresponds to a pseudogene. CDR3 length equals 11 residues. CDR3 amino acids: CASSKGTGGEF.

The rearrangement joins TRBV11-1 to TRBJ1-4; with no DNA, the TCRdb D assignment of TRBD1 cannot be verified. Germline V CDR1 and CDR2: SGHAT, FQDESV (reference sequence). The CDR3 length is 18 residues. CDR3 sequence reads: CASSLVQIRQGGYEKLFF.

This chain joins TRBV7-3 and TRBJ2-1. Germline V gene lookup returns CDR1 SGHTA and CDR2 FQGTGA. The CDR3 has 15 residues. The CDR3 region is CASSLRPNSYNEQFF.

This rearrangement joins TRBV4-3 to TRBJ2-7. CDR1 is LGHNA and CDR2 is YSLEER in the germline V gene. This CDR3 region has 16 residues. CDR3 amino acids: CASSQDIGQISYEQYF.